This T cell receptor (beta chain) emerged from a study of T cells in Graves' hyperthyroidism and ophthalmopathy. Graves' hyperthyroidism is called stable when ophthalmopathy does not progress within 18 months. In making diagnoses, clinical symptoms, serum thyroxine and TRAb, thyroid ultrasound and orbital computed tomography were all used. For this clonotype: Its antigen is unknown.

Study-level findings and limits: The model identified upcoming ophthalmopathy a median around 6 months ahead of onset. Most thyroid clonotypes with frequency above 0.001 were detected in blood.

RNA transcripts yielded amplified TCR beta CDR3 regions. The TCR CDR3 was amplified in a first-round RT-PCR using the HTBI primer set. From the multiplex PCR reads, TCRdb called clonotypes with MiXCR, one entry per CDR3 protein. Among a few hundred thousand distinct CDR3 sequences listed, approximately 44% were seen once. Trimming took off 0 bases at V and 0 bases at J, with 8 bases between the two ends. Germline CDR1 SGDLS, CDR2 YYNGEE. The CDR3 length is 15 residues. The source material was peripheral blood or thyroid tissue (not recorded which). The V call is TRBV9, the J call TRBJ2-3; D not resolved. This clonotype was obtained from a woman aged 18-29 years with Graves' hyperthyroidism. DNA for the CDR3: TGTGCCAGCAGCGTAGGGGGTCGGAGCACAGATACGCAGTATTTT. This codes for CASSVGGRSTDTQYF.